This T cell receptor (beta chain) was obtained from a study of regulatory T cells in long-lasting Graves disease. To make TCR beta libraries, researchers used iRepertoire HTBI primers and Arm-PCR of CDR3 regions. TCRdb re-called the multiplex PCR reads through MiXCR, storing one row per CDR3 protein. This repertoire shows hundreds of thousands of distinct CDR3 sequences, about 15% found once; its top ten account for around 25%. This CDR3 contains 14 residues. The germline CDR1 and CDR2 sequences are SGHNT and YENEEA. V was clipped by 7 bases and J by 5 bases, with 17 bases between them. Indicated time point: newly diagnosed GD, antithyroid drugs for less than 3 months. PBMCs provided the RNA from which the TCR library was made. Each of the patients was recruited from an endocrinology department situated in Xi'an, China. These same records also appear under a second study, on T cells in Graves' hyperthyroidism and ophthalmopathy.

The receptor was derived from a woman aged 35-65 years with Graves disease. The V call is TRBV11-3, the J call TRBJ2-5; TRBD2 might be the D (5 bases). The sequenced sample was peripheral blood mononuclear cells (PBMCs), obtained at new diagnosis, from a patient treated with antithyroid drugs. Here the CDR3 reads CASTPREGRETQYF. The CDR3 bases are TGTGCCAGCACCCCAAGAGAGGGTAGGGAGACCCAGTACTTC.